This is a list of T cell receptor beta chains from one sample in a study of blood T cell repertoires in COVID-19. The assay was immunoSEQ multiplex PCR, and TCRdb's table has in-frame clones only and misses some. Here the sample spans about 140,000 clones, approximately 82% being singletons. The specimen was peripheral blood. The receptors originated from a man aged 55 to 70 with active or convalescent COVID-19. Each CDR3 is given with its conserved first and last residue. Fields, in order: clone size, V gene, D gene, J gene, CDR3 protein, CDR3 DNA. The D gene is left open where the match is weak. Expanded clones are given a class, and other clones once, few, many or no size at all.

-	TRBV29-1	TRBD1	TRBJ2-1	CSSSRDRGLNEQFF	TGCAGCTCTTCCCGGGACAGGGGATTGAATGAGCAGTTCTTC
-	TRBV5-1	-	TRBJ2-7	CASSGGLAGSYEQYF	TGCGCCAGCAGCGGCGGGCTAGCCGGCTCCTACGAGCAGTACTTC
-	TRBV19	-	TRBJ1-5	CATNIEVSNQPQHF	TGTGCCACAAATATCGAGGTTAGCAATCAGCCCCAGCATTTT
-	TRBV7-9	TRBD2	TRBJ2-1	CASILGPGLIHEQFF	TGTGCCAGCATCCTGGGCCCGGGACTAATACATGAGCAGTTCTTC
-	TRBV24-1	TRBD1	TRBJ1-5	CATSEHGTGVLQPQHF	TGTGCCACCAGTGAACACGGGACAGGGGTTCTCCAGCCCCAGCATTTT
once	TRBV6-5	TRBD1	TRBJ1-6	CASSYRDRTNSPLHF	TGTGCCAGCAGTTACCGGGACAGGACTAATTCACCCCTCCACTTT
-	TRBV7-2	-	TRBJ1-1	CASSLGGRAGEAFF	TGTGCCAGCAGCTTAGGGGGCCGCGCGGGAGAAGCTTTCTTT
few	TRBV5-4	-	TRBJ1-5	CASSFGVSNQPQHF	TGTGCCAGCAGCTTCGGGGTTAGCAATCAGCCCCAGCATTTT
-	TRBV9	TRBD2	TRBJ2-2	CASSVVGSGVTGELFF	TGTGCCAGCAGCGTAGTTGGTAGCGGGGTCACCGGGGAGCTGTTTTTT
few	TRBV10-1	TRBD1	TRBJ1-1	CASSEPGQTEAFF	TGCGCCAGCAGTGAGCCGGGACAGACTGAAGCTTTCTTT
-	TRBV7-9	-	TRBJ2-5	CASDLQGETQYF	TGTGCCAGCGACTTACAGGGAGAGACCCAGTACTTC
-	TRBV7-2	-	TRBJ1-3	CASSAYLSSTGAGNTIYF	TGTGCCAGCAGCGCGTACCTTTCATCAACCGGGGCTGGAAACACCATATATTTT
-	TRBV9	-	TRBJ2-2	CASNNQNTGELFF	TGTGCCAGCAACAACCAGAACACCGGGGAGCTGTTTTTT
-	TRBV4-3	-	TRBJ2-5	CASSQGVGGWETQYF	TGCGCCAGCAGCCAAGGTGTCGGAGGCTGGGAGACCCAGTACTTC
-	TRBV19	-	TRBJ2-1	CASTSARLVRSYNEQFF	TGTGCCAGTACATCGGCCCGACTAGTACGGTCCTACAATGAGCAGTTCTTC
-	TRBV3-1/TRBV3-2	-	TRBJ1-2	CASSPSTGYGYTF	TGTGCCAGCAGCCCTTCGACGGGCTATGGCTACACCTTC
-	TRBV5-6	TRBD1	TRBJ2-7	CASSQQGEILYEQYF	TGTGCCAGCAGCCAACAGGGGGAGATACTCTACGAGCAGTACTTC
-	TRBV4-3	-	TRBJ1-5	CASSQEIGVRSQPQHF	TGCGCCAGCAGCCAAGAGATAGGGGTCCGATCTCAGCCCCAGCATTTT
-	TRBV6-2/TRBV6-3	-	TRBJ1-4	CASSYLPRGPEGLFF	TGTGCCAGCAGTTACTTGCCCCGAGGTCCGGAAGGACTGTTTTTT
-	TRBV18	TRBD2	TRBJ2-7	CASSRPRGGYEQYF	TGTGCCAGCTCCCGCCCCCGGGGGGGGTACGAGCAGTACTTC
-	TRBV4-1	-	TRBJ1-6	CASSQDPAGGAYNSPLHF	TGCGCCAGCAGCCAAGATCCGGCAGGTGGGGCTTATAATTCACCCCTCCACTTT
few	TRBV2	TRBD1	TRBJ1-2	CASSDRGPGGYTF	TGTGCCAGCAGTGACAGGGGGCCGGGTGGCTACACCTTC
-	TRBV5-1	-	TRBJ2-4	CASSLGTLNRGKNIQYF	TGCGCCAGCAGCTTAGGCACGCTCAACCGGGGAAAAAACATTCAGTACTTC
-	TRBV5-1	TRBD1	TRBJ1-3	CASSDRDRGGGNTIYF	TGCGCCAGCAGCGACCGGGACAGGGGAGGTGGAAACACCATATATTTT
-	TRBV19	TRBD1	TRBJ1-5	CASSIGQGAQPQHF	TGTGCCAGTAGTATCGGACAGGGAGCACAGCCCCAGCATTTT
few	TRBV6-6	-	TRBJ1-5	CASSPGQFISYNQPQHF	TGTGCCAGCAGTCCGGGACAATTTATCTCCTACAATCAGCCCCAGCATTTT
-	TRBV7-7	-	TRBJ2-1	CASSLAGDSTYNEQFF	TGTGCTAGCAGCTTAGCCGGGGACTCGACTTACAATGAGCAGTTCTTC
-	TRBV6-5	TRBD1	TRBJ1-5	CASSSTGQGGSFPQHF	TGTGCCAGCAGTTCTACGGGACAGGGTGGAAGTTTTCCCCAGCATTTT
-	TRBV19	TRBD2	TRBJ2-5	CASSPVDIGGETQYF	TGTGCCAGTAGTCCGGTGGACATCGGGGGGGAGACCCAGTACTTC
-	TRBV10-3	TRBD2	TRBJ2-7	CAISEPTSGNSYEQYF	TGTGCCATCAGTGAACCGACTAGCGGCAATTCCTACGAGCAGTACTTC
-	TRBV7-2	TRBD1	TRBJ1-1	CASSFEGTGRIEAFF	TGTGCCAGCAGCTTTGAAGGGACAGGGAGAATTGAAGCTTTCTTT
-	TRBV6-2/TRBV6-3	TRBD1	TRBJ1-2	CASSPWTGNGYTF	TGTGCCAGCAGCCCCTGGACAGGGAATGGCTACACCTTC
-	TRBV7-8	-	TRBJ2-1	CASSLGGQFF	TGTGCCAGCAGCCTGGGGGGGCAGTTCTTC
many	TRBV4-1	TRBD1	TRBJ2-7	CASSLDPGQSSYEQYF	TGCGCCAGCAGCCTAGACCCGGGACAGAGCTCCTACGAGCAGTACTTC
-	TRBV11-2	-	TRBJ2-3	CASSSSPADTQYF	TGTGCCAGCAGCTCAAGCCCTGCAGATACGCAGTATTTT
-	TRBV12-3/TRBV12-4	-	TRBJ2-1	CASSGWWGERFF	TGTGCCAGCAGTGGATGGTGGGGCGAGCGGTTCTTC
once	TRBV30	-	TRBJ1-1	CAHYDRPDTEAFF	TGTGCCCATTATGACAGGCCGGACACTGAAGCTTTCTTT
-	TRBV24-1	TRBD2	TRBJ2-1	CATSDYPGLAGGLFF	TGTGCCACCAGTGATTACCCCGGTCTAGCGGGAGGTCTGTTCTTC
-	TRBV27	-	TRBJ1-6	CASSLSRVNSPLHF	TGTGCCAGCAGTCTGTCGAGAGTTAATTCACCCCTCCACTTT
-	TRBV6-5	-	TRBJ1-2	CASPSGSLNYGYTF	TGTGCCAGCCCCTCCGGGAGCCTAAACTATGGCTACACCTTC
-	TRBV3-1/TRBV3-2	TRBD1	TRBJ1-2	CASSLGRQGAYGYTF	TGTGCCAGCAGCCTGGGGCGACAGGGAGCCTATGGCTACACCTTC
-	TRBV28	TRBD1	TRBJ1-3	CASSSTGESGNTIYF	TGTGCCAGCAGTTCGACAGGGGAGTCCGGAAACACCATATATTTT
-	TRBV11-3	TRBD2	TRBJ2-5	CASCGLAETQYF	TGTGCCAGTTGTGGACTAGCTGAGACCCAGTACTTC
-	TRBV4-3	-	TRBJ1-2	CASSQDRGQGRSF	TGCGCCAGCAGCCAAGATCGTGGGCAGGGTCGCTCCTTC
-	TRBV19	TRBD2	TRBJ2-4	CASRQGLAGGARIQYF	TGTGCCAGTAGACAGGGACTAGCGGGAGGGGCTCGCATTCAGTACTTC
-	TRBV15	-	TRBJ2-1	CATSSSRGIIDNEQFF	TGTGCCACCAGCAGCAGCAGAGGAATAATAGACAATGAGCAGTTCTTC
-	TRBV7-2	-	TRBJ2-7	CASSLDSPAGWQYF	TGTGCCAGCAGCTTAGACAGCCCCGCTGGGTGGCAGTACTTC
once	TRBV6-1	-	TRBJ1-5	CASSEALSGVYNQPQHF	TGTGCCAGCAGTGAAGCGCTGTCGGGGGTATACAATCAGCCCCAGCATTTT
once	TRBV2	-	TRBJ1-3	CASSNRGRSTGNTIYF	TGTGCCAGCTCGAATCGGGGAAGATCTACTGGAAACACCATATATTTT
once	TRBV6-5	TRBD1	TRBJ2-7	CATLGQGNEQYF	TGTGCCACCCTGGGACAGGGGAACGAGCAGTACTTC
once	TRBV11-3	-	TRBJ2-3	CASSLGADTDTQYF	TGTGCCAGCAGCTTGGGAGCGGATACAGATACGCAGTATTTT
-	TRBV24-1	TRBD1	TRBJ1-4	CATSDPGQGNEKLFF	TGTGCCACCAGTGACCCGGGACAGGGGAATGAAAAACTGTTTTTT
-	TRBV19	-	TRBJ2-7	CASRGQGQGHYEQYF	TGTGCCAGTAGAGGTCAGGGGCAGGGGCACTACGAGCAGTACTTC
once	TRBV29-1	-	TRBJ1-2	CSVGGRGTYGYTF	TGCAGCGTGGGGGGACGGGGGACCTATGGCTACACCTTC
-	TRBV6-5	-	TRBJ2-5	CASSYSSTEETQYF	TGTGCCAGCAGTTACTCGTCGACTGAAGAGACCCAGTACTTC
-	TRBV12-3/TRBV12-4	-	TRBJ2-3	CATQTSLDTQYF	TGTGCCACACAGACTAGTTTAGATACGCAGTATTTT
-	TRBV12-3/TRBV12-4	-	TRBJ2-1	CASSLYRSNEQFF	TGTGCCAGCAGTTTATACAGGAGCAATGAGCAGTTCTTC
few	TRBV4-1	-	TRBJ1-1	CASSLSDRPGNTEAFF	TGCGCCAGCAGCCTTTCGGATCGACCGGGGAACACTGAAGCTTTCTTT